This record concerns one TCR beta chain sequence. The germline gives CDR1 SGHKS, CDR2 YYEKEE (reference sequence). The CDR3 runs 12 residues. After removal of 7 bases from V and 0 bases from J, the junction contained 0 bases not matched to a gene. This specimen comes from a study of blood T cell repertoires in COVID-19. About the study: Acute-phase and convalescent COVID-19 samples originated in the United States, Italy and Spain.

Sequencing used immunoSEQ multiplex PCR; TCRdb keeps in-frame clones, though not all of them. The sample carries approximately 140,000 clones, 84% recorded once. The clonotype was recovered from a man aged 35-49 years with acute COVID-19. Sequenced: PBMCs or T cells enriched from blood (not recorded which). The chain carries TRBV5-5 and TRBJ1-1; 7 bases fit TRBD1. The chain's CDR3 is CASGQVNTEAFF. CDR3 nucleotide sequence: TGTGCCAGCGGACAGGTGAACACTGAAGCTTTCTTT. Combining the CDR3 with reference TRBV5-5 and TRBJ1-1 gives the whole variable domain DAGVTQSPTHLIKTRGQQVTLRCSPISGHKSVSWYQQVLGQGPQFIFQYYEKEERGRGNFPDRFSARQFPNYSSELNVNALLLGDSALYLCASGQVNTEAFFGQGTRLTVV.